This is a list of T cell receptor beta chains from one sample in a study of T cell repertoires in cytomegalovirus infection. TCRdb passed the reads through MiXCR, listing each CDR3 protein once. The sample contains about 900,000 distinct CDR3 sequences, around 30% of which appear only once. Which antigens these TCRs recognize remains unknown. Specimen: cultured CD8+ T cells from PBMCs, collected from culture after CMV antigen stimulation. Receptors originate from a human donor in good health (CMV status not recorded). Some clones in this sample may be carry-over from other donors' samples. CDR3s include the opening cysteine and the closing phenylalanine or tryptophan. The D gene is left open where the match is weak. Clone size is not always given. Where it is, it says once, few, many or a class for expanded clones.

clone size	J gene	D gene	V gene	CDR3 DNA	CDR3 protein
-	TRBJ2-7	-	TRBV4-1	TGCGCCAGCAGCCAAGACGCGGGGAGGTCCTACGAGCAGTACTTC	CASSQDAGRSYEQYF
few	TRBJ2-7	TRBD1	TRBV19	TGTGCCAGTAGTTCGGGGACAGCAACCGACGAGCAGTACTTC	CASSSGTATDEQYF
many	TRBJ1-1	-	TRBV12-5	TGTGCTAGTGGCCGATCAGCCTTGAACACTGAAGCTTTCTTT	CASGRSALNTEAFF
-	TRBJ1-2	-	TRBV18	TGTGCCAGCTCACTAAATTCTAACCGAAGATTTAACTATGGCTACACCTTC	CASSLNSNRRFNYGYTF
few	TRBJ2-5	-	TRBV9	TGTGCCAGCAGCGCCACAGGGGAGGGGGAGACCCAGTACTTC	CASSATGEGETQYF
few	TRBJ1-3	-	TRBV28	TGTGCCACAACTGGGGGAAACACCATATATTTT	CATTGGNTIYF
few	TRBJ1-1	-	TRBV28	TGTGCCAGCAGTTTGCACCCTAAGAACACTGAAGCTTTCTTT	CASSLHPKNTEAFF
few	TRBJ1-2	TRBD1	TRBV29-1	TGCAGCGTTGCCTCAGGGGGTGGCTACACCTTC	CSVASGGGYTF
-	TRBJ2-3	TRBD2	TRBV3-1	TGTGCCAGCAGCCAAGATGGTACTATGGGAGGGGTCACAGATACGCAGTATTTT	CASSQDGTMGGVTDTQYF
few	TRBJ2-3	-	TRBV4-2	TGTGCCAGCAGCCAATCCGACGGCGCAGATACGCAGTATTTT	CASSQSDGADTQYF
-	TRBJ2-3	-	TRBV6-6	TGTGCCAGCAGTTACTTCAGTTACACAGATACGCAGTATTTT	CASSYFSYTDTQYF
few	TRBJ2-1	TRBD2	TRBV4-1	TGCGCCAGCAGCCAAGATTCGACTAGCACTACCAATGAGCAGTTCTTC	CASSQDSTSTTNEQFF
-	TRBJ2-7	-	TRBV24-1	TGTGCCACCAGTGATGGACACGAGCAGTACTTC	CATSDGHEQYF
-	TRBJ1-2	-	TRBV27	TGTGCCAGCAGTTTACGAGGAAACCCCTATAACTATGGCTACACCTTC	CASSLRGNPYNYGYTF
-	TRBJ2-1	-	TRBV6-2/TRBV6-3	TGTGCCAGCAGTTTTGGGGGGGGGCTCGACAATGAGCAGTTCTTC	CASSFGGGLDNEQFF
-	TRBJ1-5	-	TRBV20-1	TGCAGTGCTAGTTACAGAAATAATCAGCCCCAGCATTTT	CSASYRNNQPQHF
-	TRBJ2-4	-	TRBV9	TGTGCCAGCAGCGCTTCGGAGGGAAACATTCAGTACTTC	CASSASEGNIQYF
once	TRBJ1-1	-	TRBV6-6	TGTGCCAGCACCTACGTTGAAAACACTGAAGCTTTCTTT	CASTYVENTEAFF
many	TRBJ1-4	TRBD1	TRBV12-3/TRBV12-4	TGTGCCAGCAGTGAACAGGGGGAGGTAAAACTGTTTTTT	CASSEQGEVKLFF
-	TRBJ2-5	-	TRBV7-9	TGTGCCAGCACATTAACTGACCGGGGGCCCACGAAGACCCAGTACTTC	CASTLTDRGPTKTQYF
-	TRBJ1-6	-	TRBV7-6	TGTGCCAGCAGCTTAGCGCGGGACCCCCGGCCCCTCCACTTT	CASSLARDPRPLHF
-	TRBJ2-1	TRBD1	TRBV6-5	TGTGCCAGCAGTTACTCCGCATACAGGGGGTATAATGAGCAGTTCTTC	CASSYSAYRGYNEQFF
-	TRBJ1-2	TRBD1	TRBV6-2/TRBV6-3	TGTGCCAGCGAGGGACAGGTCTATGGCTACACCTTC	CASEGQVYGYTF
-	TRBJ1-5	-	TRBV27	TGTGCCAGCAGGGGAACAGGATTTATGGGCAATCAGCCCCAGCATTTT	CASRGTGFMGNQPQHF
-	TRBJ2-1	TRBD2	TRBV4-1	TGCGCCAGCAGCCCGGAGACTAGCAGGATACTCTACAATGAGCAGTTCTTC	CASSPETSRILYNEQFF
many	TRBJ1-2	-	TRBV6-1	TGTGCCAGCAGTGAATTCTTAACCGCGGATTATGGCTACACCTTC	CASSEFLTADYGYTF
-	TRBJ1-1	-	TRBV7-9	TGTGCCAGCAGCTTAGTCACAGGGTTGACTGAAGCTTTCTTT	CASSLVTGLTEAFF
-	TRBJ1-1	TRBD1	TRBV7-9	TGTGCCAGCAGCCCCGCGGGACAGGGCTCGATGAACACTGAAGCTTTCTTT	CASSPAGQGSMNTEAFF
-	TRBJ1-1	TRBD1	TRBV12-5	TGTGGGGGGACAGGGGGGTCGAACACTGAAGCTTTCTTT	CGGTGGSNTEAFF
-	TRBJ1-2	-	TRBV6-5	TGTGCCAGCAGTTACACAAGGAAGGCAGGGGTTGGTCCGGGCTACACCTTC	CASSYTRKAGVGPGYTF
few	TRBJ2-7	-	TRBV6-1	TGTGCCAGCAGGGACCGGGGCAGGGCCTACGAGCAGTACTTC	CASRDRGRAYEQYF
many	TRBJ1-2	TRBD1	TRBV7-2	TGTGCCAGCAGCTTAGACGGGACAGCCAACTATGGCTACACCTTC	CASSLDGTANYGYTF
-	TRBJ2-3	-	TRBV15	TGTGCCACCAGCAGAGTTAGGGCGTCCCTCACAGATACGCAGTATTTT	CATSRVRASLTDTQYF
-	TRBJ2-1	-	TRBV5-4	TGTGCCTCCCCGGGGCAGGGTCCTGTCAATGAGCAGTTCTTC	CASPGQGPVNEQFF
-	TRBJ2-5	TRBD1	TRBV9	TGTGCCAGCAGCGAGGCCGGGACAGCCCAAGAGACCCAGTACTTC	CASSEAGTAQETQYF
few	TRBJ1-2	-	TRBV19	TGTGCCAGTAGCCTAACAGTTTTCTATGGCTACACCTTC	CASSLTVFYGYTF
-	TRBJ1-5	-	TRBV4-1	TGCGCCAGCAGCCAAGGGGAAGTTCACAATCAGCCCCAGCATTTT	CASSQGEVHNQPQHF
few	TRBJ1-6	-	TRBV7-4	TGTGCCAGCAGCGCGTCTGCATTGGGATCACCCCTCCACTTT	CASSASALGSPLHF
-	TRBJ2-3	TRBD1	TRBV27	TGTGCCAGCAGTTTGCGACAGGGACAAGATACGCAGTATTTT	CASSLRQGQDTQYF
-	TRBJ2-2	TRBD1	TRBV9	TGTGCCAGCAGCGTAGGAGGGGGCGGTAACGGGGAGCTGTTTTTT	CASSVGGGGNGELFF
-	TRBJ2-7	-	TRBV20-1	TGCAGTGCTAGAGGGCTGGGGGGGGGCCGGTACGAGCAGTACTTC	CSARGLGGGRYEQYF
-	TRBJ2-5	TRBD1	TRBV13	TGTGCCAGCAGCATACTACAGGGGGATAGGGAGACCCAGTACTTC	CASSILQGDRETQYF